This TCR beta chain was sequenced during a study of beta chain features in type 1 diabetes. The authors reverse transcribed all of the isolated RNA, so sequencing captured expressed TCRB transcripts. Produced via immunoSEQ multiplex PCR; TCRdb's table is partial and in-frame only. This table has 350,000 to 450,000 clones, over 11% appearing once. This CDR3 is 13 amino acids long. V gave up 0 bases and J gave up 8 bases, with 9 bases separating them. Germline CDR1 SGDLS, CDR2 YYNGEE. Study-wide results and caveats: The study found moderately but significantly shorter TCRB CDR3s in all four CD4+ subsets of Type 1 diabetes patients.

Only a few counts were recorded for this clone. Its target is not known. The source of this sequence is a man aged 30 to 45 in good health. Specimen: naive CD4+ T cells from blood. The J gene is TRBJ2-1, the V gene TRBV9; D unresolved. CDR3 region: CASSVATSYEQFF. The CDR3 DNA follows: TGTGCCAGCAGCGTAGCGACCAGCTATGAGCAGTTCTTC.